The clone carrying this T cell receptor (beta chain) was counted a few times. Its antigen is currently unknown. This sample was included in a study of blood T cells in healthy people across ages. Overall study results and limits: One million T cells yielded diversity estimates that were considered underestimates.

The CDR3 is 18 residues long. Germline CDR1 SEHNR, CDR2 FQNEAQ (reference sequence). The ends lost 5 bases at V and 4 bases at J; junction bases unmatched: 12. The authors ran a second PCR of roughly 7 to 11 cycles using a sample-barcoded 5' primer and a J-beta primer mix. The authors tagged each cDNA molecule using a template-switch adaptor with 12 random nucleotides. TCRdb fed the 5' RACE reads into MiXCR, producing one record per CDR3 protein. This table holds roughly 1,000,000 distinct CDR3 sequences, 20% to 25% found once. These data are also associated with another study on T cells of mothers and their children.

This sequence was found in a girl aged 2-15 years in good health. J is TRBJ2-2 and V is TRBV7-9; 11 nucleotides align to TRBD2. Material for sequencing was blood. DNA for the CDR3: TGTGCCAGCAGCCTCAAAGTCTCTAGCGGGGGGAGCACCGGGGAGCTGTTTTTT. Translation gives CASSLKVSSGGSTGELFF.